One and the same sample provided the 3 T cell receptor beta chains below, sequenced in a study of blood T cell repertoires in COVID-19. Sequencing used immunoSEQ multiplex PCR; TCRdb keeps in-frame clones, though not all of them. Of 150,000 to 200,000 clones in the sample, around 85% were seen once. The sample consisted of peripheral blood. These TCRs come from a woman aged 80 or older with acute or convalescent COVID-19.

The chain has TRBV23-1 and TRBJ1-2; D possibly corresponds to TRBD1 (6 bases). TRBV23-1 is placed among ORFs of uncertain function. The CDR3 is 15 amino acids. V lost 3 bases and J lost 3, with 14 bases in between. The CDR3 spells CASSHYRAPHYGYTF. As DNA, the CDR3 is TGCGCCAGCAGTCACTACAGGGCGCCACACTATGGCTACACCTTC.

V is TRBV7-2 and J is TRBJ1-1; tentatively, D is TRBD1 (5 bases). Trimming pared 1 base from V and 6 bases from J, leaving 12 bases between. This CDR3 region has 14 residues. CDR1 and CDR2 (germline): SGHTA, FQGNSA. The CDR3 loop is CASSLVLGPSEAFF. The CDR3 DNA sequence: TGTGCCAGCAGCTTAGTCCTGGGGCCATCTGAAGCTTTCTTT.

Remarks on this clone: This sequence may be a read error, since a much larger clone differs from it by one base. This sequence joins TRBV5-4 and TRBJ1-3; 8 bases fit TRBD1. The CDR3 covers 15 residues. Unmatched junction bases numbered 1, after V lost 0 bases and J lost 2 bases. Germline CDR1 reads SGHNT; CDR2 reads YYREEE (reference sequence). This CDR3 reads CASSLGQGTGNTIYF. The CDR3, as DNA: TGTGCCAGCAGCTTGGGACAGGGGACTGGAAACACCATATATTTT.